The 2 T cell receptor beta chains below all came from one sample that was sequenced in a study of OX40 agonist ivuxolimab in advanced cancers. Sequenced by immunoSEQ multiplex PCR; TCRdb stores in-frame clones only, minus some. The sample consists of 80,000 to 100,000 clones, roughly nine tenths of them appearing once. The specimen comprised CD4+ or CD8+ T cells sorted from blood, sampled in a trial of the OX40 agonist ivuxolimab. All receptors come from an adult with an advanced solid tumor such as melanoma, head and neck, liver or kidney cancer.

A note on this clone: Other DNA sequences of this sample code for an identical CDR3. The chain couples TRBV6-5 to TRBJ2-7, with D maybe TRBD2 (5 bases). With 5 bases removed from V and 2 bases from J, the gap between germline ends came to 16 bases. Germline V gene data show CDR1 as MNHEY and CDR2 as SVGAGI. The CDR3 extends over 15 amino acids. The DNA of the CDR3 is TGTGCCAGCAGTAATAGTGGGAGAGCCCCCTACGAGCAGTACGTC. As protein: CASSNSGRAPYEQYV.

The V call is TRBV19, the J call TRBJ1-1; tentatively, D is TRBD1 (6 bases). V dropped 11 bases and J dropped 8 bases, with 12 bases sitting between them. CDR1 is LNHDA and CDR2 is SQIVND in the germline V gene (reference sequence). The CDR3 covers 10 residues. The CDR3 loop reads CAVGGGEAFF. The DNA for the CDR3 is TGTGCCGTCGGAGGGGGAGAAGCTTTCTTT.